The 30 T cell receptor beta chains reported below all come from one sample, sequenced in a study of blood T cell repertoires in COVID-19. TCRdb keeps only in-frame clones here, not all; method: immunoSEQ multiplex PCR. This sample has roughly 40,000 clones; about 85% occur once, and the top ten carry over 10%. The specimen was peripheral blood. These receptors were obtained from a woman aged 65 to 85 in a cohort sampled during active COVID-19.

This clone has more than one count but fewer than ten. The gene calls are TRBV5-3 and TRBJ2-7; 11 bases fit TRBD2. TRBV5-3 is an ORF, and what it does is uncertain. The trim removed 0 bases at V and 0 bases at J, leaving 5 bases unmatched. This CDR3 comprises 17 residues. In DNA form, the CDR3 reads TGTGCCAGAAGCTTGGGGACTAGCGGGTCGAGCTCCTACGAGCAGTACTTC. As protein: CARSLGTSGSSSYEQYF.

The V and J genes are TRBV6-6 and TRBJ2-2, with 11 bases aligning to TRBD2. The trim removed 5 bases at V and 4 bases at J, leaving 6 bases unmatched. The CDR3 has 16 amino acids. Germline lookup yields CDR1 MNHNY and CDR2 SVGAGI (reference sequence). CDR3 DNA sequence: TGTGCCAGCAGTCGACTCCTAGCGGGAGGCACCGGGGAGCTGTTTTTT. This gives the protein CASSRLLAGGTGELFF.

The chain carries TRBV7-8 and TRBJ2-1, with 7 bases that match TRBD2. The germline V gene encodes CDR1 SGHVS and CDR2 FQNEAQ. V trimming: 1 base; J trimming: 2 bases; junction bases outside the gene matches: 5. This CDR3 is built from 16 residues. The CDR3 DNA follows: TGTGCCAGCAGCTTAGGGGGGAGCGGGACCTACAATGAGCAGTTCTTC. Its protein product is CASSLGGSGTYNEQFF. The full variable domain, rest sourced from reference TRBV7-8 and TRBJ2-1, is GAGVSQSPRYKVAKRGQDVALRCDPISGHVSLFWYQQALGQGPEFLTYFQNEAQLDKSGLPSDRFFAERPEGSVSTLKIQRTQQEDSAVYLCASSLGGSGTYNEQFFGPGTRLTVL.

The chain links TRBV28 to TRBJ1-1, with D maybe TRBD1 (5 bases). This CDR3 has 16 residues. V gave up 4 bases and J gave up 3 bases, with 18 bases separating them. Germline lookup yields CDR1 MDHEN and CDR2 SYDVKM. The CDR3 nucleotides are TGTGCCAGCAGTTCGTGGGGGGGAATCGCGCACACTGAAGCTTTCTTT. Its translation is CASSSWGGIAHTEAFF.

This chain connects TRBV3-1 (or the pseudogene TRBV3-2) to TRBJ1-1; D is unclear. Trimming shortened V by 3 bases and J by 1 base, and 12 bases separated the two germline ends. CDR3 size: 15 residues. Germline V CDR1 and CDR2: LGHDT, YNNKEL (reference sequence). In DNA form, the CDR3 reads TGTGCCAGCAGCCAGGCCGGGAATCAGAACACTGAAGCTTTCTTT. Its protein is CASSQAGNQNTEAFF.

The rearrangement uses TRBV11-3 and TRBJ2-1, with 11 bases identical to TRBD2. The CDR3 has 15 amino acids. The V gene end was trimmed by 5 bases and the J gene end by 6 bases; junction bases not matched to a gene: 6. Germline V CDR1 and CDR2: SGHNT, YENEEA. In DNA form, the CDR3 reads TGTGCCAGCAGCCAACTAGCGGGAGAAGCCAATGAGCAGTTCTTC. This translates into CASSQLAGEANEQFF.

The genes are TRBV5-8 and TRBJ2-6; TRBD1 aligns across 7 bases. The germline gives CDR1 SGHTS, CDR2 YDEGEE. Losses at the gene ends were 2 bases for V and 0 bases for J; bases not matched to a gene: 8. This CDR3 contains 18 residues. As DNA, the CDR3 is TGTGCCAGCAGCTTCAGGGACAGCTCCTCCTCTGGGGCCAACGTCCTGACTTTC. It translates to CASSFRDSSSSGANVLTF.

This sequence joins TRBV28 and TRBJ2-7; no firm D call. Germline V CDR1 and CDR2: MDHEN, SYDVKM. CDR3 length equals 12 residues. Between the trimmed V and J ends, which lost 3 bases and 5 bases, there was a span of 8 bases. Here the CDR3 reads CASSFAVDEQYF. The CDR3 DNA reads TGTGCCAGCAGTTTCGCGGTGGACGAGCAGTACTTC.

The chain is built from TRBV9 and TRBJ2-7; 9 bases are shared with TRBD1. This CDR3 contains 14 residues. The germline gives CDR1 SGDLS, CDR2 YYNGEE. The ends lost 3 bases at V and 7 bases at J; junction bases unmatched: 8. The CDR3 DNA sequence: TGTGCCAGCAGCGCGAGGGGACAGGGTGGAGAGCAGTACTTC. This sequence encodes CASSARGQGGEQYF.

This chain links TRBV4-2 with TRBJ2-4, with 14 bases matching TRBD2. CDR1 LGHNA and CDR2 YNFKEQ come from the germline V gene. This CDR3 has 16 amino acids. Losses at the gene ends were 3 bases for V and 8 bases for J; bases not matched to a gene: 6. CDR3 sequence: CASSQPGLAGEDIQYF. The CDR3 coding sequence is TGTGCCAGCAGCCAGCCGGGACTAGCGGGGGAGGACATTCAGTACTTC.

This chain joins TRBV3-1 (or the pseudogene TRBV3-2) and TRBJ1-1, with 7 nucleotides matching TRBD1. The V and J ends lost 4 bases and 2 bases, in that order; junction bases with no gene match: 4. The germline CDR1 and CDR2 sequences are LGHDT and YNNKEL (reference sequence). The CDR3 is made up of 14 amino acids. As DNA, the CDR3 is TGTGCCAGCAGCCCGGGACAGATAAACACTGAAGCTTTCTTT. This gives the protein CASSPGQINTEAFF.

The V gene is TRBV5-4, the J gene TRBJ2-3, with TRBD2 matching over 11 bases. The V gene's germline CDR1 is SGHNT and CDR2 YYREEE (reference sequence). The V segment lost 3 bases and the J segment 0 bases; nucleotides outside the gene matches: 9. The CDR3 has 18 residues. CDR3 coding DNA: TGTGCCAGCAGCTCCGGGACTAGCGGAGACCCTAGCACAGATACGCAGTATTTT. Amino acids: CASSSGTSGDPSTDTQYF.

V and J are TRBV29-1 and TRBJ2-5; 7 nucleotides agree with TRBD1. Germline CDR1 and CDR2: SQVTM and ANQGSEA. The CDR3 spans 13 residues. V gave up 4 bases and J gave up 4 bases; unmatched junction bases: 6. This CDR3 is CSVGGQWRETQYF. CDR3 DNA sequence: TGCAGCGTTGGGGGACAGTGGCGAGAGACCCAGTACTTC.

The genes are TRBV19 and TRBJ1-5; 7 nucleotides match TRBD1. This CDR3 has 13 residues. The germline gives CDR1 LNHDA, CDR2 SQIVND (reference sequence). V was pared by 8 bases and J by 12 bases, with 13 bases of the junction left unmatched. CDR3 in amino acids: CASGVGQVLGQHF. CDR3 nucleotide sequence: TGTGCCAGTGGGGTCGGACAGGTCCTTGGCCAGCATTTT.

The chain has TRBV27 and TRBJ2-1, with 9 nucleotides matching TRBD2. The trim removed 5 bases at V and 9 bases at J, leaving 8 bases unmatched. CDR3 length: 14 residues. Germline CDR1 MNHEY, CDR2 SMNVEV (reference sequence). CDR3 sequence (DNA): TGTGCCAGCAGTACCGGGACTAGCACGGGTGAGCAGTTCTTC. Residues: CASSTGTSTGEQFF.

The rearrangement uses TRBV28 and TRBJ1-1, with D hard to call. The germline V and J ends were trimmed by 2 bases and 5 bases, with 12 bases remaining between them. CDR3 size: 14 residues. Per the germline V gene, CDR1 is MDHEN and CDR2 is SYDVKM. The DNA of the CDR3 is TGTGCCAGCAGTTTAATAGTACGCGGAACTGAAGCTTTCTTT. Amino acid sequence: CASSLIVRGTEAFF.

The rearrangement links TRBV7-8 to TRBJ1-1; the D is unclear. Germline V CDR1 and CDR2: SGHVS, FQNEAQ. The CDR3 sequence is 14 residues long. V dropped 3 bases and J dropped 5 bases, with 13 bases sitting between them. CDR3 DNA: TGTGCCAGCAGCTTTGCCAGGTTATCTACTGAAGCTTTCTTT. Protein product: CASSFARLSTEAFF.

V and J are TRBV11-3 and TRBJ1-1, with D uncertain. V lost 0 bases and J lost 1, with 9 bases in between. The CDR3 has 15 residues. Germline V lookup: CDR1 SGHNT, CDR2 YENEEA. CDR3 residues: CASSLDPGPNTEAFF. The CDR3 DNA reads TGTGCCAGCAGCTTAGATCCAGGCCCGAACACTGAAGCTTTCTTT.

The rearrangement joins TRBV14 to TRBJ2-2, with D perhaps TRBD2 (5 bases). Per the germline V gene, CDR1 is SGHDN and CDR2 is FVKESK. Trimming cost V 1 base and J 3 bases, with 9 bases left between them. The CDR3 consists of 15 residues. In DNA, the CDR3 is TGTGCCAGCAGCCAAGTAGGCGGGCACACCGGGGAGCTGTTTTTT. As protein: CASSQVGGHTGELFF.

The CDR3 DNA follows: TGTGCCAGCAGCTCATACAGGTATCCATCCTACAATGAGCAGTTCTTC. It specifies CASSSYRYPSYNEQFF. The genes are TRBV7-2 and TRBJ2-1; weak D call: TRBD1 (5 bases). Trimming took 4 bases from V and 1 from J, leaving 14 bases between them. Germline assignment: CDR1 SGHTA and CDR2 FQGNSA. The CDR3 is 16 amino acids.

This clone is medium-sized in the sample. The rearrangement uses TRBV7-3 and TRBJ2-2; the match to TRBD2 covers 11 bases. The CDR3 contains 15 residues. V lost 5 bases and J lost 4; bases outside the gene matches: 3. CDR1 and CDR2 (germline): SGHTA, FQGTGA. CDR3 in amino acids: CASSGSGGVTGELFF. DNA for the CDR3: TGTGCCAGCAGCGGTAGCGGGGGGGTCACCGGGGAGCTGTTTTTT.

This clone appeared once. The rearrangement uses TRBV19 and TRBJ2-1, with TRBD1 matching 8 bases. The CDR3 runs 15 residues. V dropped 6 bases and J dropped 0; count of bases not matched to a gene: 4. CDR1 and CDR2 (germline): LNHDA, SQIVND (reference sequence). DNA for the CDR3: TGTGCCAGTAGGGGGACAGGTGTCTCCTACAATGAGCAGTTCTTC. It is translated as CASRGTGVSYNEQFF.

Within the sample, this clone is large (0.1 to 1%). The chain links TRBV28 to TRBJ2-7, with D tentatively TRBD2 (5 bases). This CDR3 has 12 amino acids. Germline V gene sequence: CDR1 MDHEN, CDR2 SYDVKM. Trimming cost V 7 bases and J 6 bases, with 13 bases left between them. CDR3 region: CASTEVGGEQYF. CDR3 coding DNA: TGTGCCAGCACTGAGGTCGGAGGCGAGCAGTACTTC.

The CDR3 here is CAIRDTGAPDTQYF. In DNA form, the CDR3 reads TGTGCCATCAGAGACACAGGGGCCCCAGATACGCAGTATTTT. The chain is built from TRBV10-3 and TRBJ2-3, with 7 bases matching TRBD1. The CDR3 spans 14 residues. The V and J ends lost 6 bases and 4 bases, in that order; junction bases with no gene match: 7. Germline assignment: CDR1 ENHRY and CDR2 SYGVKD.

The chain is built from TRBV28 and TRBJ1-5; D uncertain. This CDR3 contains 16 residues. Trimming took off 2 bases at V and 7 bases at J, with 18 bases between the two ends. Germline V gene sequence: CDR1 MDHEN, CDR2 SYDVKM. This CDR3 is CASSLAGSPSWQPQHF. In nucleotides, the CDR3 is TGTGCCAGCAGTTTAGCGGGAAGCCCCAGTTGGCAGCCCCAGCATTTT.

The J gene is TRBJ2-5, the V gene TRBV10-1; 8 bases are a match to TRBD1. Trimming took 6 bases from V and 4 from J; bases not matched to a gene: 4. The CDR3 is 13 residues long. CDR1 is WNHNN, CDR2 SYGVQD, per germline (reference sequence). The chain's CDR3 is CASSRGRGETQYF. DNA of the CDR3: TGCGCCAGCAGCAGGGGGCGCGGAGAGACCCAGTACTTC.

The chain links TRBV2 to TRBJ1-1; TRBD1 matches at 8 bases. Germline-derived CDR1 and CDR2 are SNHLY and FYNNEI. The CDR3 length is 15 residues. After removal of 2 bases from V and 3 bases from J, the junction contained 5 bases not matched to a gene. Here the CDR3 DNA reads TGTGCCAGCAGTGAACAGGGGGCGAGGGACACTGAAGCTTTCTTT. Protein: CASSEQGARDTEAFF.

The gene calls are TRBV20-1 and TRBJ1-1, with D maybe TRBD1 (5 bases). V lost 4 bases to trimming and J lost 6 bases, with 9 bases between them. The length of the CDR3 is 11 residues. Looked up from germline, CDR1 is DFQATT and CDR2 is SNEGSKA (reference sequence). The CDR3 nucleotides read TGCAGTGCTAAGGGGTGGGCTGAAGCTTTCTTT. Translation gives CSAKGWAEAFF.

This clone turned up a few times. The CDR3 DNA follows: TGTGCCATGCAGGGACTAGCTTACGAGCAGTACTTC. Its translation is CAMQGLAYEQYF. The chain combines TRBV2 with TRBJ2-7; 9 bases are a match to TRBD2. CDR3 size: 12 residues. The ends lost 10 bases at V and 4 bases at J; junction bases unmatched: 5. Looked up from germline, CDR1 is SNHLY and CDR2 is FYNNEI.

This chain uses TRBV2 with TRBJ2-1; TRBD2 is a possible D gene (5 bases). Germline assignment: CDR1 SNHLY and CDR2 FYNNEI. V was trimmed by 3 bases and J by 2 bases, leaving 8 bases between them. This CDR3 has 14 amino acids. In DNA form, the CDR3 reads TGTGCCAGCAGTGACGACTATCCCTACAATGAGCAGTTCTTC. It translates to CASSDDYPYNEQFF.